This T cell receptor beta chain was identified in a study of shared clonotypes between healthy human individuals. TCRdb's table, derived via immunoSEQ multiplex PCR, lists solely in-frame clones and lacks some. The sample lists about 2.5 million clones, around 92% occurring once. This clone has only one observation. The material sequenced was naive CD4+ T cells from PBMCs. The subset here: CD45RA+ positively selected. The origin of this receptor is a man aged 18 to 35 in good health. Some clones in this sample may be carry-over from other donors' samples.

The CDR3: CASSSGTGGNEQFF. The CDR3 DNA follows: TGTGCCAGTAGTTCCGGGACAGGGGGCAATGAGCAGTTCTTC. The rearrangement uses TRBV19 and TRBJ2-1; TRBD1 aligns across 11 bases. Germline-derived CDR1 and CDR2 are LNHDA and SQIVND (reference sequence). The CDR3 totals 14 residues. Unmatched junction bases numbered 3, after V lost 5 bases and J lost 6 bases.